This is a list of T cell receptor beta chains from one sample in a study of OX40 agonist ivuxolimab in advanced cancers. Using immunoSEQ multiplex PCR, the repertoire was profiled, and TCRdb retains in-frame clones only, with some absent. The sample lists tens of thousands of clones; 82% were seen once. The sequenced sample was CD4+ or CD8+ T cells sorted from blood, obtained in a trial of the OX40 agonist ivuxolimab. The receptor set was obtained from an adult with an advanced solid tumor such as melanoma, head and neck, liver or kidney cancer. Both conserved end residues are part of each CDR3. Fields, in order: D gene, J gene, clone size, V gene, CDR3 length, CDR3 DNA, CDR3 protein. D genes are given only for firm matches. Only some rows state a clone size, as once, few, many or a class for expanded clones.

>TRBD2|TRBJ2-1|once|TRBV19|16
TGTGCCAGTAAGGGGATAGCGGGGTCGAACAACAATGAGCAGTTCTTC
CASKGIAGSNNNEQFF
>TRBD2|TRBJ2-3|once|TRBV7-6|14
TGTGCCAGCAGCTCTTCGGGGAGCGGGAATACGCAGTATTTT
CASSSSGSGNTQYF
>.|TRBJ2-3|few|TRBV18|12
TGTGCCAGCTCCCCTGCCTCGGATACGCAGTATTTT
CASSPASDTQYF
>TRBD1|TRBJ1-1|once|TRBV27|16
TGTGCCAGCAGTTCGAGGGGGCGAATCGCGAACACTGAAGCTTTCTTT
CASSSRGRIANTEAFF
>TRBD2|TRBJ2-7|.|TRBV19|17
TGTGCCAGTAGCCTGGGGCTAGCGGGCCCGCTTCCCTACGAGCAGTACTTC
CASSLGLAGPLPYEQYF
>.|TRBJ1-1|.|TRBV7-9|12
TGTGCCAGCAGCAAGAAGACAGTTGAAGCTTTCTTT
CASSKKTVEAFF
>.|TRBJ1-5|.|TRBV28|14
TGTGCCAGCTCGTTACGAAGAAGCAATCAGCCCCAGCATTTT
CASSLRRSNQPQHF
>.|TRBJ2-5|.|TRBV27|16
TGTGCCAGCAGTTCCCTAGTGGGAGCGACCCAAGAGACCCAGTACTTC
CASSSLVGATQETQYF
>TRBD2|TRBJ2-3|.|TRBV5-6|18
TGTGCCAGCAGCTTGGTACCTGCGGGAGGGCCTACCACAGATACGCAGTATTTT
CASSLVPAGGPTTDTQYF
>.|TRBJ2-3|.|TRBV7-2|14
TGTGCCAGCAGCTTAGGTAGAGGGGGTGATACGCAGTATTTT
CASSLGRGGDTQYF
>TRBD1|TRBJ1-1|.|TRBV6-5|14
TGTGCCAGCAGTTTCGCTCGGACAGGGCTTGAAGCTTTCTTT
CASSFARTGLEAFF
>.|TRBJ1-3|.|TRBV7-9|14
TGTGCCAGCAGCCTTAGCATTACTGGAAACACCATATATTTT
CASSLSITGNTIYF
>.|TRBJ2-7|.|TRBV9|13
TGTGCCAGCAGCCGGGGGCGCGACTACGAGCAGTACTTC
CASSRGRDYEQYF
>.|TRBJ1-2|.|TRBV29-1|14
TGCAGCGTTGACCCGGGACGGACTAACTATGGCTACACCTTC
CSVDPGRTNYGYTF
>.|TRBJ2-6|.|TRBV5-1|17
TGCGCCAGCAGCTTGGAGACGGCGCTCTCTGGGGCCAACGTCCTGACTTTC
CASSLETALSGANVLTF
>.|TRBJ2-7|.|TRBV15|13
TGTGCCACCAGCGAACGCACGGCCTACGAGCAGTACTTC
CATSERTAYEQYF
>.|TRBJ1-1|.|TRBV9|15
TGTGCCAGCAGCGCCACCACCGGACACTACACTGAAGCTTTCTTT
CASSATTGHYTEAFF
>TRBD2|TRBJ2-2|medium-sized|TRBV27|18
TGTGCCAGCAGCACAAACCTCCGGGCTAGCGGATACACCGGGGAGCTGTTTTTT
CASSTNLRASGYTGELFF
>.|TRBJ2-7|.|TRBV4-1|16
TGCGCCAGCAGCCAATCCCCCCCGCCGGGTTCCTACGAGCAGTACTTC
CASSQSPPPGSYEQYF
>.|TRBJ1-3|.|TRBV4-1|16
TGCGCCAGCAGCCAACAGACAGCCCGCTCTGGAAACACCATATATTTT
CASSQQTARSGNTIYF
>TRBD1|TRBJ1-1|.|TRBV5-1|14
TGCGCCAGCAGCTTGGACAGGGGAGCCCCTGAAGCTTTCTTT
CASSLDRGAPEAFF
>TRBD1|TRBJ1-1|.|TRBV18|14
TGTGCCAGCTCACCAACACAGGGGGGGACTGAAGCTTTCTTT
CASSPTQGGTEAFF
>TRBD2|TRBJ2-7|.|TRBV6-1|14
TGTGCCAGCAGTGAAAGCGGGGTGTCCTACGAGCAGTACTTC
CASSESGVSYEQYF
>.|TRBJ1-2|.|TRBV6-5|12
TGTGCCAGCACCCATTTGGGGTTTGGCTACACCTTC
CASTHLGFGYTF
>TRBD1|TRBJ2-5|.|TRBV9|14
TGTGCCAGCAGCACGACAGGGGCGCAAGAGACCCAGTACTTC
CASSTTGAQETQYF
>TRBD1|TRBJ2-5|.|TRBV19|13
TGTGCCAGTAGGGACAGGTCTAGGGAGACCCAGTACTTC
CASRDRSRETQYF
>TRBD1|TRBJ1-1|.|TRBV9|15
TGTGCCAGCAGCCCCTGGACAGGGGATGAGAGTGAAGCTTTCTTT
CASSPWTGDESEAFF
>.|TRBJ2-2|many|TRBV7-9|15
TGTGCCAGCAGGACCACGGGGTCGGGCACCGGGGAGCTGTTTTTT
CASRTTGSGTGELFF
>.|TRBJ2-7|.|TRBV7-9|15
TGTGCCAGCAGCTCGCGGGACAGCTTGACCTACGAGCAGTACTTC
CASSSRDSLTYEQYF
>TRBD1|TRBJ1-1|once|TRBV27|13
TGTGCCAGCAGGGACAGGGCGAACACTGAAGCTTTCTTT
CASRDRANTEAFF
>TRBD1|TRBJ1-6|.|TRBV19|15
TGTGCCAGTACTGGACAGGACTGGGGCGGATCACCCCTCCACTTT
CASTGQDWGGSPLHF
>TRBD1|TRBJ1-2|once|TRBV19|15
TGTGCCAGCAAAAAGAGACAGGGCGAGGACTATGGCTACACCTTC
CASKKRQGEDYGYTF
>TRBD2|TRBJ2-2|.|TRBV2|16
TGTGCCAGCAGTGAGCGGGCGGGGGGCATCACCGGGGAGCTGTTTTTT
CASSERAGGITGELFF
>.|TRBJ2-7|.|TRBV28|15
TGTGCCAGCAGCCCGGAGGGCGGGAAGGGATACGAGCAGTACTTC
CASSPEGGKGYEQYF
>.|TRBJ1-5|.|TRBV6-6|14
TGTGCCAGCAGTTGGTCCAATAGCAATCAGCCCCAGCATTTT
CASSWSNSNQPQHF
>.|TRBJ2-7|.|TRBV12-1|14
TGTGCCAGCAGCCCCGGACCCCCCCGGGGCGAGCAGTACTTC
CASSPGPPRGEQYF
>.|TRBJ2-7|.|TRBV27|13
TGTGCCAGCAGTCCAACAGGTTTGTACGAGCAGTACTTC
CASSPTGLYEQYF
>.|TRBJ2-7|many|TRBV2|13
TGTGCCAGCGGGAGTAGCGGCTCCTACGAGCAGTACTTC
CASGSSGSYEQYF
>.|TRBJ2-1|few|TRBV27|14
TGTGCCAGCAGTTTCTCATACTCCTACAATGAGCAGTTCTTC
CASSFSYSYNEQFF
>TRBD2|TRBJ2-7|few|TRBV7-6|17
TGTGCCAGCAGCCCCGAACCTGTAGCGGGGGGTTCCTACGAGCAGTACTTC
CASSPEPVAGGSYEQYF
>.|TRBJ2-3|.|TRBV6-1|15
TGTGCCAGCAGTCCTGGTTTGCAGCCCACAGATACGCAGTATTTT
CASSPGLQPTDTQYF
>TRBD2|TRBJ2-1|few|TRBV4-1|18
TGCGCCAGCAGCCAAGATACTAGCGGGGGGCGCCCCTACAATGAGCAGTTCTTC
CASSQDTSGGRPYNEQFF
>.|TRBJ1-2|.|TRBV29-1|15
TGCAGCGTTGAAGGGTCGGAAGAGCTTAACTATGGCTACACCTTC
CSVEGSEELNYGYTF
>TRBD2|TRBJ2-2|once|TRBV7-3|15
TGTGCCAGCAGCTTACTAGCGGGAGACACCGGGGAGCTGTTTTTT
CASSLLAGDTGELFF
>TRBD1|TRBJ1-2|.|TRBV4-1|16
TGCGCCAGCAGCCAAGCTGTGACAGGGGGGGCCTATGGCTACACCTTC
CASSQAVTGGAYGYTF
>.|TRBJ2-1|.|TRBV11-2|15
TGTGCCAGCAGCTCTGGCGGGGGCTTAAACAATGAGCAGTTCTTC
CASSSGGGLNNEQFF
>TRBD1|TRBJ2-7|.|TRBV29-1|15
TGCAGCGTTGAAGGGGACAGGGGAAGCTCCTACGAGCAGTACTTC
CSVEGDRGSSYEQYF
>TRBD1|TRBJ2-5|.|TRBV5-5|13
TGTGCCAGCAGCCCGGGACAGCAAGAGACCCAGTACTTC
CASSPGQQETQYF
>TRBD1|TRBJ2-7|.|TRBV30|13
TGTGCCTGGAGTGAGGGACAGGGGGCCGAGCAGTACTTC
CAWSEGQGAEQYF
>.|TRBJ1-3|.|TRBV27|14
TGTGCCAGCAGTTCATGGAGCTCTGGAAACACCATATATTTT
CASSSWSSGNTIYF
>TRBD1|TRBJ1-5|.|TRBV7-3|15
TGTGCCAGCAGCTTATTTCCAGGGGGCGATCAGCCCCAGCATTTT
CASSLFPGGDQPQHF
>TRBD1|TRBJ1-4|.|TRBV25-1|17
TGTGCCAGCAGTTCCATCCGGGACAGCGTTATTAATGAAAAACTGTTTTTT
CASSSIRDSVINEKLFF
>.|TRBJ2-7|.|TRBV7-2|15
TGTGCCAGCAGCTTATATCGGCTAGGGGCCTACGAGCAGTACTTC
CASSLYRLGAYEQYF